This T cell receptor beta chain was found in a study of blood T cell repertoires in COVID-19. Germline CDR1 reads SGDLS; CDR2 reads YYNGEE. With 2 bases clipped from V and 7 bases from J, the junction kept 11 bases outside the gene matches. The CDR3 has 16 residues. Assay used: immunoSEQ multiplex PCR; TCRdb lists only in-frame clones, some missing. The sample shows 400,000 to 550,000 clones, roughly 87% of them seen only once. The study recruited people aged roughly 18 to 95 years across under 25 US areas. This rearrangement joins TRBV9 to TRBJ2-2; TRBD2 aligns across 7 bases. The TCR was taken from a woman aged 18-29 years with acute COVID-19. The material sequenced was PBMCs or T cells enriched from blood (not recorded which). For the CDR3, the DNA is TGTGCCAGCAGCGTTTCCGGGAGGAACGTGATCGGGGAGCTGTTTTTT. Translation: CASSVSGRNVIGELFF.